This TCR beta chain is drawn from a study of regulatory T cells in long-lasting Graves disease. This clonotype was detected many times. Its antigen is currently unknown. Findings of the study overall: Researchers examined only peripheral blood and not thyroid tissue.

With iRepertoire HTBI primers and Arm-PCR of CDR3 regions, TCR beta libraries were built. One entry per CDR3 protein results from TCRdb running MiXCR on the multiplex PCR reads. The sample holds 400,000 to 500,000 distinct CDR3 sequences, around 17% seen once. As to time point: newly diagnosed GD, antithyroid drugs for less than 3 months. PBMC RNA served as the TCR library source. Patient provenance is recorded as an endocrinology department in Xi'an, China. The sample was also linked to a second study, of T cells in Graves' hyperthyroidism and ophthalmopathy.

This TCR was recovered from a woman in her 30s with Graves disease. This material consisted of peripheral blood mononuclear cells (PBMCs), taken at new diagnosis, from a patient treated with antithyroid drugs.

CDR3 sequence (DNA): TGTGCCAGCAGTGCCATGAGGGGCGCGATTAATGAAAAACTGTTTTTT. It yields the protein CASSAMRGAINEKLFF. This rearrangement joins TRBV27 to TRBJ1-4; maybe TRBD1 (5 bases). This CDR3 is built from 16 residues. Trimming removed 5 bases at V and 4 bases at J, with 17 bases between. Germline V gene lookup returns CDR1 MNHEY and CDR2 SMNVEV (reference sequence). The full variable domain, in which reference TRBV27 and TRBJ1-4 provide the parts outside the CDR3, is EAQVTQNPRYLITVTGKKLTVTCSQNMNHEYMSWYRQDPGLGLRQIYYSMNVEVTDKGDVPEGYKVSRKEKRNFPLILESPSPNQTSLYFCASSAMRGAINEKLFFGSGTQLSVL.